The 10 T cell receptor beta chains below come from one sample, sequenced in a study of blood T cell repertoires in COVID-19. Some clones are missing from TCRdb's copy, which holds only in-frame ones; the method was immunoSEQ multiplex PCR. The table lists tens of thousands of clones, 76% of them singletons. The sample was peripheral blood. The receptors stem from a woman aged 45-65 years with active or convalescent COVID-19.

The rearrangement links TRBV5-1 to TRBJ2-7; TRBD1 aligns across 10 bases. From germline, CDR1 is SGHRS and CDR2 YFSETQ. This CDR3 has 13 amino acids. Unmatched junction bases numbered 8, after V lost 8 bases and J lost 6 bases. The CDR3 bases are TGCGCCAGTACCCGGGACAGGGGCGGCGAGCAGTACTTC. It translates to CASTRDRGGEQYF.

The rearrangement joins TRBV24-1 to TRBJ2-1, with 10 bases fitting TRBD2. Per the germline V gene, CDR1 is KGHDR and CDR2 is SFDVKD. The CDR3 length is 16 residues. V dropped 4 bases and J dropped 0; count of bases not matched to a gene: 2. This CDR3 reads CATSDPSGSSYNEQFF. In nucleotides, the CDR3 is TGTGCCACCAGTGACCCTAGCGGGAGCTCCTACAATGAGCAGTTCTTC.

The chain has TRBV5-4 and TRBJ1-6, with TRBD1 identical over 10 bases. The V gene's germline CDR1 is SGHNT and CDR2 YYREEE (reference sequence). The CDR3 length is 14 residues. V lost 4 bases to trimming and J lost 7 bases; unmatched junction nucleotides: 2. The CDR3 is CASSLDRGNSPLHF. CDR3 sequence (DNA): TGTGCCAGCAGCCTGGACAGGGGGAATTCACCCCTCCACTTT.

The rearrangement links TRBV7-2 to TRBJ2-5, with a tentative D call TRBD2 (6 bases). Trimming stripped 1 base from V and 3 bases from J, with 12 bases between. The CDR3 consists of 15 residues. The germline V gene encodes CDR1 SGHTA and CDR2 FQGNSA. The CDR3 is CASSLVGTGKETQYF. The CDR3, as DNA: TGTGCCAGCAGCTTAGTTGGGACTGGAAAAGAGACCCAGTACTTC.

The chain carries TRBV4-3 and TRBJ1-3; TRBD1 might be the D (6 bases). Germline loops: CDR1 LGHNA, CDR2 YSLEER. Deletions cut 2 bases from V and 2 bases from J, with 13 bases between. This CDR3 region has 16 residues. For the CDR3, the DNA is TGCGCCAGCAGCCAAACGGACAGACGAACTGGAAACACCATATATTTT. Translated, it gives CASSQTDRRTGNTIYF.

This rearrangement joins TRBV2 to TRBJ2-1; D gene unclear. CDR1 SNHLY and CDR2 FYNNEI come from the germline V gene. CDR3 length equals 15 residues. V was shortened by 5 bases and J by 0 bases, with 11 bases between the two germline ends. The CDR3 loop reads CASSSPRGSYNEQFF. CDR3 coding DNA: TGTGCCAGCAGTTCCCCACGAGGCTCCTACAATGAGCAGTTCTTC.

The rearrangement joins TRBV7-3 to TRBJ1-3; 8 nucleotides align to TRBD1. Germline CDR1 is SGHTA and CDR2 is FQGTGA. The CDR3 contains 15 residues. After removal of 3 bases from V and 1 base from J, the junction contained 2 bases not matched to a gene. The CDR3 is CASSLTGDSGNTIYF. The CDR3 bases are TGTGCCAGCAGCTTGACAGGGGATTCTGGAAACACCATATATTTT.

The sample holds a few counts of this clone. The CDR3 DNA reads as TGTGCCAGCAGTGGCCCTGGGACTAGCGGGATTTACGAGCAGTACTTC. It yields the protein CASSGPGTSGIYEQYF. The chain combines TRBV6-6 with TRBJ2-7, with 13 bases identical to TRBD2. This CDR3 spans 16 amino acids. The germline gives CDR1 MNHNY, CDR2 SVGAGI (reference sequence). V shed 5 bases and J 4 bases; nucleotides not matched to a gene: 8.

The V and J genes are TRBV29-1 and TRBJ2-4; 8 positions agree with TRBD1. In germline, CDR1 is SQVTM, CDR2 ANQGSEA. With V trimmed by 5 bases and J by 8 bases, 8 bases remained unmatched. The CDR3 consists of 13 residues. The CDR3 here is CSVSTGAGDIQYF. CDR3 DNA sequence: TGCAGCGTTTCGACAGGGGCAGGGGACATTCAGTACTTC.

A single count supports this clone. This chain uses TRBV7-2 with TRBJ2-3; 9 positions match TRBD2. V shed 4 bases, J shed 9 bases, and the junction held 8 bases outside the gene matches. The CDR3 covers 14 residues. Germline CDR1 SGHTA, CDR2 FQGNSA. In DNA form, the CDR3 reads TGTGCCAGCAGCTCCGGGACTAGCCCTCCAACGCAGTATTTT. Its protein product is CASSSGTSPPTQYF. Full variable domain (outside the CDR3, taken from reference TRBV7-2 and TRBJ2-3): GAGVSQSPSNKVTEKGKDVELRCDPISGHTALYWYRQSLGQGLEFLIYFQGNSAPDKSGLPSDRFSAERTGGSVSTLTIQRTQQEDSAVYLCASSSGTSPPTQYFGPGTRLTVL.